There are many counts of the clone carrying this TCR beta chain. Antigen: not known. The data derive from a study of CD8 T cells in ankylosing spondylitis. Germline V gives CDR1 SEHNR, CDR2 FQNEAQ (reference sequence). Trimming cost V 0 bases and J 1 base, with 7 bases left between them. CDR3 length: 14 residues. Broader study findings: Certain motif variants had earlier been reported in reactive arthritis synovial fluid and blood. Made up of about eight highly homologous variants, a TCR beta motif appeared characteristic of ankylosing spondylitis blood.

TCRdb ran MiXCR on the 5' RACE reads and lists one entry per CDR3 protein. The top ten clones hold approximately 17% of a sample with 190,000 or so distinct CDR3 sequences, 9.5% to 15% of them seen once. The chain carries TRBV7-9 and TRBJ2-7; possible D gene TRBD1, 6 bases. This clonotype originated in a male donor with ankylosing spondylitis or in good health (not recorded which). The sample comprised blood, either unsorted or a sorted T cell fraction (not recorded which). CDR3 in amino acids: CASSLADSSYEQYF. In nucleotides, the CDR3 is TGTGCCAGCAGCTTAGCGGACAGTTCCTACGAGCAGTACTTC.